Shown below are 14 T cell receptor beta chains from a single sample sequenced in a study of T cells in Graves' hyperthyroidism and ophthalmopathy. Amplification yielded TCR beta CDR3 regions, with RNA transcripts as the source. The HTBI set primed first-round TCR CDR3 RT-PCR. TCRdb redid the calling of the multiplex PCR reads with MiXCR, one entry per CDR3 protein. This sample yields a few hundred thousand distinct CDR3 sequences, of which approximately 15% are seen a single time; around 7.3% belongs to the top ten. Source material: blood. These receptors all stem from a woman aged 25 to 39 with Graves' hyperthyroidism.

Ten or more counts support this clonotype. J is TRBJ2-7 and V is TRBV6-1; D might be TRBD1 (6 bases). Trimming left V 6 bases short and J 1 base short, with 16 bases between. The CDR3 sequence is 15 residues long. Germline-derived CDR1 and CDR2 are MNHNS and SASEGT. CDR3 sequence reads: CASSDRAGASYEQYF. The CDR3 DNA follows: TGTGCCAGCAGCGACCGGGCAGGGGCGTCCTACGAGCAGTACTTC.

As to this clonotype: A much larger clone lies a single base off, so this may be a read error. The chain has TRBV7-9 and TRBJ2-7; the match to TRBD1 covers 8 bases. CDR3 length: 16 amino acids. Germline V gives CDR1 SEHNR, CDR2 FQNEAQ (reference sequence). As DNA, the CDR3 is TGTGCCAGCAGCTCCGTGTCCGGGACAGGTTCCTACGAGCAGTGCTTC. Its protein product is CASSSVSGTGSYEQCF.

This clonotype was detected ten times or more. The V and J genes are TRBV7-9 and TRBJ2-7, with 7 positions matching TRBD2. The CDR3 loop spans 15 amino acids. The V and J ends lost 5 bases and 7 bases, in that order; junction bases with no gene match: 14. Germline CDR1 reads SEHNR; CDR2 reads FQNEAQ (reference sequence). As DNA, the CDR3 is TGTGCCAGCAGCCTCCTGGGGGAGCCCGGGGGGGAGCAGTACTTC. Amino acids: CASSLLGEPGGEQYF. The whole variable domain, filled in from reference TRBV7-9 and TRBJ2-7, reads DTGVSQNPRHKITKRGQNVTFRCDPISEHNRLYWYRQTLGQGPEFLTYFQNEAQLEKSRLLSDRFSAERPKGSFSTLEIQRTEQGDSAMYLCASSLLGEPGGEQYFGPGTRLTVT.

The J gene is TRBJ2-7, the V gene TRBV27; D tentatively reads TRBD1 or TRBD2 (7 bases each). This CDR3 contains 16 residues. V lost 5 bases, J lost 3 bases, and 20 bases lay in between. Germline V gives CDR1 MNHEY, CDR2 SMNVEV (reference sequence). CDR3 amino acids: CASSVVSRGGNYEQYF. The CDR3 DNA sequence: TGTGCCAGCAGTGTAGTCAGCAGGGGGGGGAACTACGAGCAGTACTTC.

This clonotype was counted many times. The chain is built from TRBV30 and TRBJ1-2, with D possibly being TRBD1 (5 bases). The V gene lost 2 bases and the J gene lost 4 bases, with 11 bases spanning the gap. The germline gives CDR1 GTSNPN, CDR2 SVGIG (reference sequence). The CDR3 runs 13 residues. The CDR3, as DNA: TGTGCCTGGAGTTCTGGGGCGAGCTATGGCTACACCTTC. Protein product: CAWSSGASYGYTF.

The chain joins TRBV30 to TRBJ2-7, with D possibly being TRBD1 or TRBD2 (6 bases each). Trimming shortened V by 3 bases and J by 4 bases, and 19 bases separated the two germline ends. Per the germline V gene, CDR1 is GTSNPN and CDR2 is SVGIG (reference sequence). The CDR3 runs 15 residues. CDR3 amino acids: CAWRLLRGRGYEQYF. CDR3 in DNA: TGTGCCTGGAGGCTGCTCCGGGGGCGCGGGTACGAGCAGTACTTC.

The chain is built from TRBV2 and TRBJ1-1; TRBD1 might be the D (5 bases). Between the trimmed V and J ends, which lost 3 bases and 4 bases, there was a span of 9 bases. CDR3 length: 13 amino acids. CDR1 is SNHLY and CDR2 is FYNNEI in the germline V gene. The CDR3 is CASSDRVGTEAFF. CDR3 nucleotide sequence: TGTGCCAGCAGTGACAGGGTCGGCACTGAAGCTTTCTTT.

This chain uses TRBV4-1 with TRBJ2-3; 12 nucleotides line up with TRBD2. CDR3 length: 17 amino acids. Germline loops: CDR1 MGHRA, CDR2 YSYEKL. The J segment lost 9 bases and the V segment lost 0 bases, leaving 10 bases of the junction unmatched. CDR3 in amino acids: CASSQEASGRGTFTQYF. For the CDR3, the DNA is TGCGCCAGCAGCCAAGAAGCTAGCGGGAGGGGAACGTTCACGCAGTATTTT.

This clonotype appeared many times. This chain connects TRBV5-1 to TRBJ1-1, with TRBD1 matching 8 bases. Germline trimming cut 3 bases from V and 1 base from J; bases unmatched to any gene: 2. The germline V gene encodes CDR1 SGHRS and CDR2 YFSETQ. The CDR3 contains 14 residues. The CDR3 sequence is CASSSGQANTEAFF. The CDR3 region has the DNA TGCGCCAGCAGCTCGGGACAGGCGAACACTGAAGCTTTCTTT.

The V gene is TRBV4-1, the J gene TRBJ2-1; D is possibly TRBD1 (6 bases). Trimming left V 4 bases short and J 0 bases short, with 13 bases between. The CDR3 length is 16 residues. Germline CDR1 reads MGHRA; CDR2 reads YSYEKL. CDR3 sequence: CASSLGGTPSYNEQFF. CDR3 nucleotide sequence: TGCGCCAGCAGCCTCGGTGGGACACCCTCCTACAATGAGCAGTTCTTC.

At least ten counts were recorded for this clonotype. In DNA form, the CDR3 reads TGCAGTGCTAGTCCTCCGAGCGGGGGAAGCTCCTACGAGCAGTACTTC. Amino acids: CSASPPSGGSSYEQYF. The chain uses TRBV20-1 and TRBJ2-7, with 8 bases aligning to TRBD2. With 3 bases clipped from V and 0 bases from J, the junction kept 10 bases outside the gene matches. CDR1 DFQATT and CDR2 SNEGSKA come from the germline V gene (reference sequence). The CDR3 covers 16 residues.

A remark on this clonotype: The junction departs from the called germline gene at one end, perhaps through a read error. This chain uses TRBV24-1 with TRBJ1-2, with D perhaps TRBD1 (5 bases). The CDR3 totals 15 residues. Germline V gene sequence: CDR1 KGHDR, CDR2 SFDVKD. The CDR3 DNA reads TGTGCCGCCAGTGGAGGGTTAGGGGAGAGTCATGGCTACACCTTC. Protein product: CAASGGLGESHGYTF.

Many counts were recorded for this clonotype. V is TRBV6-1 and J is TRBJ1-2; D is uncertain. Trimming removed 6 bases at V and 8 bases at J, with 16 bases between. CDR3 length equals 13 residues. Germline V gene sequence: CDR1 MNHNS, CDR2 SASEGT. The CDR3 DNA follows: TGTGCCAGCAGCGCTAACGTCGGGGAAGGCTACACCTTC. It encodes CASSANVGEGYTF.

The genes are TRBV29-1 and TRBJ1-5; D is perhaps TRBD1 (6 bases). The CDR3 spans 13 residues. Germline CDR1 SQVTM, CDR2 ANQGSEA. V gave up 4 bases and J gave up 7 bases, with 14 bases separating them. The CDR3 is CSVVEGGGQPQHF. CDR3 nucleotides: TGCAGCGTTGTGGAGGGGGGCGGACAGCCCCAGCATTTT.